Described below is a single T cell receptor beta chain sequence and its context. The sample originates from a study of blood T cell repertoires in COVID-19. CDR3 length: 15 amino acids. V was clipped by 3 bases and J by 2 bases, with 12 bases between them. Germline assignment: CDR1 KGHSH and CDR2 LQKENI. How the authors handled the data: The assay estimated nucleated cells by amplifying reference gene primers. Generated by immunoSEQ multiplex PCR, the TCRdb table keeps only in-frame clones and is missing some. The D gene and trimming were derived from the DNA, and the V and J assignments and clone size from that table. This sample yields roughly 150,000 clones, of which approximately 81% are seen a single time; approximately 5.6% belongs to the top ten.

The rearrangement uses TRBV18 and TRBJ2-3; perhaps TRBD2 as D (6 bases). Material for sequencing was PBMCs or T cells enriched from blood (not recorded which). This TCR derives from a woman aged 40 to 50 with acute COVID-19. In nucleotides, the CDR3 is TGTGCCAGCTCACCCTCAGCGGGTCTCACAGATACGCAGTATTTT. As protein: CASSPSAGLTDTQYF.